The clone carrying this TCR beta chain was found many times. The target antigen is unknown. Bulk libraries came from a prior protocol with listed TCR primers. TCRdb re-called the PCR reads through MiXCR, storing one row per CDR3 protein. The data show 600,000 to 650,000 distinct CDR3 sequences, 20% seen once. Naive CD8 T cells were sorted as CD8+CD4-CCR7+CD45RA+. V was trimmed by 5 bases and J by 10 bases, leaving 18 bases between them. The CDR3 extends over 13 amino acids. The germline gives CDR1 SEHNR, CDR2 FQNEAQ (reference sequence). This specimen belongs to a study of molecular identifiers for immune sequencing clone quantification. Findings and caveats of the study: Clones above 20 RNA copies contained over 98% of effector molecules but under 1% of naive ones. Identical TCR molecules sharing a barcode could underestimate highly expanded clone sizes.

The chain uses TRBV7-9 and TRBJ2-7; D might be TRBD2 (5 bases). Sequencing was performed on naive CD8+ T cells from blood, with Jurkat cell RNA spiked in. The sample's subset: FACS-sorted CD8+CD4-CCR7+CD45RA+ naive T cells. The source is a human donor in good health. Some libraries in this study had Jurkat cell RNA spiked in. CDR3 sequence reads: CASSIGLETKQYF. The CDR3 DNA follows: TGTGCCAGCAGCATTGGCCTGGAGACTAAACAGTACTTC.